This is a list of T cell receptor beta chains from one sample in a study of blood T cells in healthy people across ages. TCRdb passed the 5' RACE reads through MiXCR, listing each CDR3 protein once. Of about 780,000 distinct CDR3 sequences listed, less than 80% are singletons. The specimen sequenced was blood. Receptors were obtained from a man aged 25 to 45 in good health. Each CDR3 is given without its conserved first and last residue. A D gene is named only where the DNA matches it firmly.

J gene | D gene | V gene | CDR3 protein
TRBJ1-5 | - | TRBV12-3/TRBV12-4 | ASSEHRGGNQPQH
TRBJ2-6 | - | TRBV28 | ASRRASSGANVLT
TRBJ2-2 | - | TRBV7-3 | ASRLTGAGGTGELF
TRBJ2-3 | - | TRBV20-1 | SARPRTNIADTQY
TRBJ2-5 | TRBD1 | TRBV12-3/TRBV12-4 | ASSFTGVEETQY
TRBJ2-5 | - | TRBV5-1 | ASSRDTQETRY
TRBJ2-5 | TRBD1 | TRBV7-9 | ASSSTWTGGGEETQY
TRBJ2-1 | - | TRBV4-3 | ASSQEGLWNEQF
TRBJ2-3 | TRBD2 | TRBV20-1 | SARDRILAGTDTQY
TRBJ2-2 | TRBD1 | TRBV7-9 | ASSPIQGVTGELF
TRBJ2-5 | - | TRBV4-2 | ASSGRGTKKETQY
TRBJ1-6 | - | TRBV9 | ASSVQGLPGNSPLH
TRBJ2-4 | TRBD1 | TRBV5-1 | ASSSYRQGENIQY
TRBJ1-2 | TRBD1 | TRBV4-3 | ASSPGQVRGYGYT
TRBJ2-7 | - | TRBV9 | ASSVGRGQEQY